Presented here are 19 T cell receptor beta chains from one specimen sequenced in a study of T cell repertoires in cytomegalovirus infection. TCRdb re-called the reads through MiXCR, storing one row per CDR3 protein. This table holds nearly 650,000 distinct CDR3 sequences, 20% to 25% found once. Sequenced input: CD8+ T cells from PBMCs. These receptors were collected from a human donor in good health (CMV status not recorded). Some clones in this sample may be carry-over from other donors' samples.

The DNA for the CDR3 is TGTGCCAGCAGTTCCCTGGAGGGGGGGAGCACAGATACGCAGTATTTT. Translation: CASSSLEGGSTDTQYF. The chain carries TRBV6-2 or TRBV6-3 and TRBJ2-3; D might be TRBD2 (7 bases). The V end was cut by 4 bases, the J end by 0 bases, with 14 bases between. The CDR3 length is 16 residues. Germline-derived CDR1 and CDR2 are MNHEY and SVGEGT.

This clonotype was seen repeatedly, ten times or more. V gene TRBV7-6 combines with J gene TRBJ2-3, with 7 bases fitting TRBD2. The CDR3 loop spans 17 amino acids. Per the germline V gene, CDR1 is SGHVS and CDR2 is FNYEAQ. Trimming removed 3 bases from V and 0 bases from J; junction bases left unmatched: 9. CDR3 protein: CASSLKAGGGSTDTQYF. The CDR3 nucleotides are TGTGCCAGCAGCTTGAAGGCAGGCGGGGGAAGCACAGATACGCAGTATTTT.

This clonotype was counted between two and nine times. The chain joins TRBV13 to TRBJ1-1; TRBD1 agrees at 12 bases. The CDR3 runs 15 residues. The germline V gene encodes CDR1 PRHDT and CDR2 FYEKMQ (reference sequence). The J segment lost 10 bases and the V segment lost 4 bases, leaving 10 bases of the junction unmatched. CDR3 residues: CASSSAGQGAEVAFF. CDR3 nucleotides: TGTGCCAGCAGCTCGGCGGGACAGGGGGCGGAAGTAGCTTTCTTT.

Remarks on this clonotype: Just one base apart from a much larger clone, this may be a read error. The chain joins TRBV7-8 to TRBJ2-2; D may be TRBD1 (6 bases). CDR3 size: 16 residues. The germline gives CDR1 SGHVS, CDR2 FQNEAQ. CDR3: CARSLPGTQNTGELFF. DNA of the CDR3: TGTGCCAGGAGCTTACCCGGGACACAGAACACCGGGGAGCTGTTTTTT.

This clonotype occurred a few times. This chain links TRBV28 with TRBJ2-1; 7 nucleotides match TRBD1. The CDR3 is 15 amino acids. Per the germline V gene, CDR1 is MDHEN and CDR2 is SYDVKM. V lost 5 bases and J lost 4; bases outside the gene matches: 8. The CDR3: CASSILQGSYNEQFF. The DNA of the CDR3 is TGTGCCAGCAGTATTTTACAGGGGTCTTACAATGAGCAGTTCTTC.

Only a few counts were recorded for this clonotype. The chain uses TRBV7-9 and TRBJ2-1, with 9 bases fitting TRBD2. Germline assignment: CDR1 SEHNR and CDR2 FQNEAQ (reference sequence). The CDR3 sequence is 16 residues long. V was pared by 6 bases and J by 4 bases, with 10 bases of the junction left unmatched. This CDR3 is CASRPRSGGPYNEQFF. Here the CDR3 DNA reads TGTGCCAGCAGGCCTCGCAGCGGGGGGCCTTACAATGAGCAGTTCTTC.

This clonotype was detected a few times. V usage is TRBV28 and J usage is TRBJ2-7, with unresolved D. V was clipped by 5 bases and J by 3 bases, with 11 bases between them. The germline V gene has CDR1 MDHEN and CDR2 SYDVKM. The CDR3 is 13 amino acids. CDR3 loop: CASSGQDLYEQYV. The CDR3, as DNA: TGTGCCAGCAGTGGCCAGGACCTCTACGAGCAGTACGTC.

The chain recombines TRBV9 with TRBJ2-6; 7 nucleotides align to TRBD1. From germline, CDR1 is SGDLS and CDR2 YYNGEE. V was clipped by 4 bases and J by 0 bases; unmatched bases: 4. CDR3 size: 16 residues. CDR3 DNA: TGTGCCAGCAGCCCTACAGGGGCCTCTGGGGCCAACGTCCTGACTTTC. This translates into CASSPTGASGANVLTF. The full variable domain, completed using reference TRBV9 and TRBJ2-6, is DSGVTQTPKHLITATGQRVTLRCSPRSGDLSVYWYQQSLDQGLQFLIQYYNGEERAKGNILERFSAQQFPDLHSELNLSSLELGDSALYFCASSPTGASGANVLTFGAGSRLTVL.

This clonotype was detected only a few times. This chain joins TRBV4-3 and TRBJ2-1, with 7 bases fitting TRBD2. Germline trimming cut 4 bases from V and 6 bases from J; bases unmatched to any gene: 12. The CDR3 is 16 residues long. The germline V gene encodes CDR1 LGHNA and CDR2 YSLEER. The CDR3 sequence: CASSLRGGPRANEQFF. CDR3 DNA sequence: TGCGCCAGCAGCCTAAGGGGAGGGCCGCGGGCCAATGAGCAGTTCTTC.

This clonotype was counted ten times or more. This sequence joins TRBV6-1 and TRBJ2-7, with TRBD1 matching over 10 bases. The ends lost 4 bases at V and 3 bases at J; junction bases unmatched: 12. CDR1 is MNHNS and CDR2 is SASEGT in the germline V gene. CDR3 length: 17 residues. The CDR3, as DNA: TGTGCCAGCAGTGTAGGATTCCGGGACAGGGGTTACTACGAGCAGTACTTC. It is translated as CASSVGFRDRGYYEQYF.

The table lists this clonotype with many counts. The rearrangement joins TRBV28 to TRBJ2-3; D is ambiguous. CDR3 size: 14 residues. Germline lookup yields CDR1 MDHEN and CDR2 SYDVKM. Between the trimmed V and J ends, which lost 4 bases and 6 bases, there was a span of 14 bases. CDR3: CASSWRSPHDTQYF. The CDR3 DNA reads as TGTGCCAGCAGTTGGCGATCCCCCCACGATACGCAGTATTTT.

This clonotype was detected a few times. This sequence joins TRBV20-1 and TRBJ2-3; 10 nucleotides match TRBD2. Losses at the gene ends were 6 bases for V and 3 bases for J; bases not matched to a gene: 6. Germline CDR1 is DFQATT and CDR2 is SNEGSKA (reference sequence). This CDR3 has 14 amino acids. The CDR3 sequence is CSASAGGPTDTQYF. The CDR3 bases are TGCAGTGCCTCAGCGGGGGGGCCGACAGATACGCAGTATTTT.

This clonotype has just a few counts. The chain joins TRBV12-3 or TRBV12-4 to TRBJ1-5; D is perhaps TRBD1 (5 bases). The CDR3 is 14 residues long. V was trimmed by 6 bases and J by 5 bases, leaving 14 bases between them. The CDR3 nucleotides read TGTGCCAGCAGGCGGAGGGGCAACCATCAGCCCCAGCATTTT. It codes for CASRRRGNHQPQHF.

V is TRBV7-9 and J is TRBJ1-2; possible D gene TRBD1, 6 bases. The CDR3 is 18 residues long. Germline CDR1 and CDR2: SEHNR and FQNEAQ (reference sequence). The ends were cut back, 1 base at V and 0 bases at J, with 18 bases in the middle. CDR3 coding DNA: TGTGCCAGCAGCTTAGATTCCCCGGGGGCAATGGCTAACTATGGCTACACCTTC. This translates into CASSLDSPGAMANYGYTF.

This clonotype was seen only a few times. The V call is TRBV6-2 or TRBV6-3, the J call TRBJ1-5; 9 bases are a match to TRBD1. In germline, CDR1 is MNHEY, CDR2 SVGEGT. This CDR3 comprises 14 residues. Trimming removed 6 bases from V and 6 bases from J; junction bases left unmatched: 6. CDR3 in amino acids: CASRDRQGGQPQHF. CDR3 coding DNA: TGTGCCAGCAGGGACCGACAGGGGGGTCAGCCCCAGCATTTT.

The chain has TRBV6-6 and TRBJ2-7; D tentatively fits TRBD1 or TRBD2 (5 bases each). Germline lookup yields CDR1 MNHNY and CDR2 SVGAGI (reference sequence). The CDR3 loop spans 14 amino acids. V was pared by 8 bases and J by 1 base, with 15 bases between. The CDR3 reads CASGDRGRSYEQYF. The CDR3 nucleotides are TGTGCCAGCGGTGACCGGGGCAGATCCTACGAGCAGTACTTC.

This clonotype was recorded a few times. This chain uses TRBV29-1 with TRBJ1-2; D is unresolved. V was clipped by 4 bases and J by 6 bases, with 6 bases between them. This CDR3 has 10 residues. The germline V gene encodes CDR1 SQVTM and CDR2 ANQGSEA. In DNA, the CDR3 is TGCAGCGTTGCGAAGGATGGCTACACCTTC. Translating gives CSVAKDGYTF.

This chain links TRBV19 with TRBJ2-3; 11 nucleotides line up with TRBD1. V dropped 7 bases and J dropped 0; count of bases not matched to a gene: 9. The length of the CDR3 is 17 residues. CDR1 LNHDA and CDR2 SQIVND come from the germline V gene (reference sequence). Here the CDR3 DNA reads TGTGCCAGTACCCGGGACAGGGGGGAACCTAGCACAGATACGCAGTATTTT. Translation: CASTRDRGEPSTDTQYF.

This clonotype has more than one count but fewer than ten. CDR3 nucleotides: TGTGCTAGTGGCCCTGCAGGCCTTGAAGCTTTCTTT. This gives the protein CASGPAGLEAFF. This chain uses TRBV12-5 with TRBJ1-1; no definite D call. The germline gives CDR1 LGHNT, CDR2 FRNRAP. This CDR3 is built from 12 residues. V was trimmed by 6 bases and J by 7 bases, leaving 12 bases between them.